The following is a T cell receptor beta chain sequence with its context. Its antigen is unknown. The data derive from a study of response to subunit inactivated influenza vaccine. From the RT-PCR reads, TCRdb called clonotypes with MiXCR, one entry per CDR3 protein. The sample lists hundreds of thousands of distinct CDR3 sequences, 10% to 15% seen once, with about an eighth in the top ten. Study-wide results and limits: Authors suggested that a seasonal influenza vaccination recruits few new T cells each time.

Germline assignment: CDR1 SGDLS and CDR2 YYNGEE. The V and J ends lost 0 bases and 3 bases respectively, with 10 bases between them. This CDR3 has 15 amino acids. The sample consisted of PBMCs from blood, taken roughly 46 days after vaccination. The V and J genes are TRBV9 and TRBJ1-5; TRBD1 is a possible D gene (6 bases). The sequence derives from a man aged 45-65 years who received an inactivated influenza vaccine. The CDR3 DNA reads TGTGCCAGCAGCGTAGACGGGGGGCCCAATCAGCCCCAGCATTTT. Translation: CASSVDGGPNQPQHF.